This TCR beta chain was sequenced during a study of TIL therapy for anti-PD-1-resistant metastatic lung cancer. The time point was: pre-treatment sample, taken before nivolumab and TIL therapy. The libraries were made with immunoSEQ v3. The method was immunoSEQ multiplex PCR; TCRdb's version includes in-frame clones alone and lacks a portion of them. The sample has tens of thousands of clones, 78% seen once. CDR3 length: 17 residues. CDR1 and CDR2 (germline): SGHNT, YENEEA. The germline V and J ends were trimmed by 3 bases and 1 base, with 18 bases remaining between them. The chain employs TRBV11-3 and TRBJ1-1; D gene ambiguous. This receptor was identified in a person between 30 and 79 years old with non-small cell lung cancer. Sequencing used blood, obtained at baseline. The CDR3 DNA reads as TGTGCCAGCAGCTTCGCGCGGGATCTCGGGGAGAACACTGAAGCTTTCTTT. Its protein is CASSFARDLGENTEAFF.